The clone carrying this T cell receptor beta chain was recorded only once. Its antigen remains unidentified. Time point defined: week 23, last vaccination. Each dose of the vaccine consisted of 300 ug of mutant IDH1 20-mer peptide, with topical imiquimod. The data belong to a study of a mutant IDH1 vaccine in newly diagnosed glioma. Background on the study: Treated patients comprised 62.5% males and around 40% females, mean age about 43 years.

Sequencing was performed with immunoSEQ multiplex PCR; in TCRdb, only in-frame clones are kept and a portion is missing. The table shows about 65,000 clones, with 85% occurring only once. Study-level results: The study observed vaccine-induced immune responses in 90% to 95% of patients.

This TCR derives from a man aged 25-40 years with glioma. Specimen: PBMCs, collected from a glioma patient whose treatment included an IDH1 peptide vaccine.

CDR3 loop: CASSLGGAGYTF. CDR3 nucleotide sequence: TGTGCCAGCAGTTTAGGTGGGGCTGGCTACACCTTC. V gene TRBV27 combines with J gene TRBJ1-2; TRBD1 is a possible D gene (5 bases). Germline CDR1 MNHEY, CDR2 SMNVEV (reference sequence). The CDR3 loop spans 12 amino acids. Trimming removed 2 bases from V and 7 bases from J, with 8 bases in between.